The 17 T cell receptor beta chains below all came from one sample that was sequenced in a study of shared clonotypes between healthy human individuals. The assay was immunoSEQ multiplex PCR, and TCRdb's table has in-frame clones only and misses some. The sample contains 1,500,000 or so clones, approximately 96% of which appear only once. Sequenced sample: naive CD4+ T cells sorted from blood. Subset indicated: CD45RA+ positively selected. The receptors stem from a man aged 25-45 years in good health.

Points on this clone: The sample has other DNA sequences that encode this CDR3 too. Written as DNA, the CDR3 is TGTGCCAGCAGTTACGGCAGGAACACTGAAGCTTTCTTT. This codes for CASSYGRNTEAFF. This chain connects TRBV6-5 to TRBJ1-1, with unresolved D. V was clipped by 2 bases and J by 1 base, with 5 bases between them. CDR1 is MNHEY and CDR2 is SVGAGI in the germline V gene. The CDR3 runs 13 residues.

The chain uses TRBV30 and TRBJ2-1; possible D gene TRBD2, 6 bases. Germline V gives CDR1 GTSNPN, CDR2 SVGIG (reference sequence). The CDR3 runs 11 residues. V was clipped by 7 bases and J by 9 bases, with 13 bases between them. The CDR3 reads CASIGLSEQFF. CDR3 nucleotides: TGTGCCTCCATCGGACTAAGTGAGCAGTTCTTC.

V usage is TRBV11-2 and J usage is TRBJ1-1; D is undetermined. The CDR3 has 15 amino acids. Germline CDR1 is SGHAT and CDR2 is FQNNGV. The V gene lost 0 bases and the J gene lost 3 bases, with 11 bases spanning the gap. CDR3 region: CASSLDLREDTEAFF. DNA of the CDR3: TGTGCCAGCAGCTTAGATCTTAGGGAGGACACTGAAGCTTTCTTT.

The J gene is TRBJ2-5, the V gene TRBV29-1; D not resolved. Germline loops: CDR1 SQVTM, CDR2 ANQGSEA. V was cut by 4 bases and J by 4 bases, with 16 bases left in between. This CDR3 region has 14 residues. This CDR3 is CSVGFPQKRETQYF. The CDR3 DNA is TGCAGCGTTGGTTTCCCCCAAAAACGAGAGACCCAGTACTTC.

V and J are TRBV5-1 and TRBJ2-1; tentative D call: TRBD1 (5 bases). In germline, CDR1 is SGHRS, CDR2 YFSETQ. V was trimmed by 2 bases and J by 0 bases, leaving 9 bases between them. The CDR3 spans 15 residues. The CDR3 region is CASSLQVPSYNEQFF. The DNA of the CDR3 is TGCGCCAGCAGCTTACAGGTACCCTCCTACAATGAGCAGTTCTTC.

This chain links TRBV28 with TRBJ1-2; 10 nucleotides match TRBD1. V shed 6 bases, J shed 7 bases, and the junction held 11 bases outside the gene matches. Per germline, CDR1 MDHEN and CDR2 SYDVKM. The CDR3 loop spans 15 amino acids. The CDR3 DNA reads as TGTGCCAGCAGGTTGGGGGACAGGGGCTTATTTGGCTACACCTTC. Translating gives CASRLGDRGLFGYTF.

The DNA for the CDR3 is TGCGCCAGCAGCATAAGGACAGGGGCGAACACCGGGGAGCTGTTTTTT. The encoded protein is CASSIRTGANTGELFF. The chain uses TRBV5-1 and TRBJ2-2, with 9 bases fitting TRBD1. This CDR3 has 16 residues. Losses at the gene ends were 4 bases for V and 0 bases for J; bases not matched to a gene: 4. CDR1 and CDR2 from the germline V gene are SGHRS and YFSETQ.

The chain recombines TRBV6-5 with TRBJ2-7; TRBD1 agrees at 7 bases. J gave up 5 bases and V 2 bases, and 6 bases lay outside the gene matches. Germline values: CDR1 MNHEY, CDR2 SVGAGI. The CDR3 runs 14 residues. The CDR3 here is CASSYTGTDHEQYF. In nucleotides, the CDR3 is TGTGCCAGCAGTTACACCGGGACAGACCACGAGCAGTACTTC.

J is TRBJ2-1 and V is TRBV5-1; 9 bases match TRBD1. Germline CDR1 reads SGHRS; CDR2 reads YFSETQ. Losses at the gene ends were 4 bases for V and 5 bases for J; bases not matched to a gene: 7. There are 15 residues in the CDR3. The CDR3 here is CASSPTGGGDNEQFF. CDR3 bases: TGCGCCAGCAGCCCGACAGGGGGAGGAGACAATGAGCAGTTCTTC.

Worth noting for this clone: This same CDR3 is encoded by further DNA sequences in the sample. This sequence joins TRBV5-6 and TRBJ1-5; D is ambiguous. The germline V and J ends were trimmed by 0 bases and 5 bases, with 6 bases remaining between them. The CDR3 has 13 residues. Germline CDR1 and CDR2: SGHDT and YYEEEE. The CDR3 loop is CASSLGTDQPQHF. The DNA of the CDR3 is TGTGCCAGCAGCTTGGGAACCGATCAGCCCCAGCATTTT.

The rearrangement joins TRBV15 to TRBJ2-3; TRBD2 matches at 7 bases. The CDR3 runs to 12 residues. The junction had 4 bases not matched to a gene; V was cut back by 3 bases and J by 10 bases. Germline assignment: CDR1 LNHNV and CDR2 YYDKDF (reference sequence). The DNA for the CDR3 is TGTGCCACCAGCAGCGGACTAGTCGCGCAGTATTTT. Protein: CATSSGLVAQYF.

V usage is TRBV19 and J usage is TRBJ2-1; 12 bases are a match to TRBD2. This CDR3 has 18 amino acids. With 1 base clipped from V and 4 bases from J, the junction kept 8 bases outside the gene matches. Germline V gene data show CDR1 as LNHDA and CDR2 as SQIVND (reference sequence). The CDR3 spells CASSIAVSSGRGYNEQFF. CDR3 nucleotides: TGTGCCAGTAGTATAGCCGTCTCTAGCGGGAGGGGTTACAATGAGCAGTTCTTC.

A note on this clone: The sample carries other DNA sequences with the same CDR3. The chain employs TRBV6-5 and TRBJ2-5; no definite D call. The V end lost 6 bases, the J end lost 4 bases, and 6 bases lay between the germline ends. Germline lookup yields CDR1 MNHEY and CDR2 SVGAGI. This CDR3 spans 11 amino acids. The CDR3 region has the DNA TGTGCCAGCAGACTCGGAGAGACCCAGTACTTC. Protein sequence: CASRLGETQYF.

The chain has TRBV7-2 and TRBJ1-2, with a possible D match to TRBD1 (5 bases). There are 13 residues in the CDR3. The germline CDR1 and CDR2 sequences are SGHTA and FQGNSA. V lost 2 bases, J lost 5 bases, and 9 bases lay in between. In DNA form, the CDR3 reads TGTGCCAGCAGCTTACTCAGGGAATATGGCTACACCTTC. It codes for CASSLLREYGYTF.

The CDR3 sequence is CASSSYDRASYEQYF. CDR3 sequence (DNA): TGTGCCAGCAGCTCCTATGACCGGGCTTCCTACGAGCAGTACTTC. The V and J genes are TRBV7-8 and TRBJ2-7; D is ambiguous. The V gene lost 4 bases and the J gene lost 1 base, with 14 bases spanning the gap. The CDR3 contains 15 residues. Germline CDR1 is SGHVS and CDR2 is FQNEAQ.

This chain connects TRBV30 to TRBJ2-7; tentatively, D is TRBD1 or TRBD2 (5 bases each). V lost 1 base, J lost 0 bases, and 13 bases lay in between. Germline CDR1 GTSNPN, CDR2 SVGIG (reference sequence). The CDR3 totals 15 residues. The CDR3 region has the DNA TGTGCCTGGAGTGCATCGGGGCGAATCTCCTACGAGCAGTACTTC. Translation: CAWSASGRISYEQYF.

V gene TRBV7-2 combines with J gene TRBJ2-3; 13 bases line up with TRBD2. There are 17 residues in the CDR3. The J segment lost 2 bases and the V segment lost 4 bases, leaving 6 bases of the junction unmatched. Per germline, CDR1 SGHTA and CDR2 FQGNSA. The CDR3 protein is CASSSSGTSGITDTQYF. CDR3 nucleotide sequence: TGTGCCAGCAGCTCCTCCGGGACTAGCGGGATCACAGATACGCAGTATTTT.